This note documents a single TCR beta chain sequence. Its antigen is not known. One entry per CDR3 protein, called by TCRdb with MiXCR from the PCR reads. Here the sample spans 25,000 to 35,000 distinct CDR3 sequences, about half being singletons. Trimming took off 2 bases at V and 4 bases at J, with 15 bases between the two ends. The CDR3 covers 16 residues. Looked up from germline, CDR1 is SGHVS and CDR2 is FNYEAQ. This entry is derived from a study of esophageal squamous cell carcinoma under preoperative chemotherapy. Study results and limitations: Abundant clones tended to shrink rather than expand after paclitaxel-nedaplatin. Peripheral T cells showed a significant TCR diversity increase after chemotherapy, unlike tumor-infiltrating lymphocytes.

The time point is: before preoperative PTX-NDP chemotherapy. The genes are TRBV7-6 and TRBJ2-1; maybe TRBD1 (6 bases). Sample acquisition took place from a patient given preoperative chemotherapy. The origin of this receptor is a human donor with esophageal squamous cell carcinoma. The donor label of this sample is uncertain. The CDR3 nucleotides read TGTGCCAGCAGCTTATCAACCGGGACACTTTACAATGAGCAGTTCTTC. It encodes CASSLSTGTLYNEQFF.